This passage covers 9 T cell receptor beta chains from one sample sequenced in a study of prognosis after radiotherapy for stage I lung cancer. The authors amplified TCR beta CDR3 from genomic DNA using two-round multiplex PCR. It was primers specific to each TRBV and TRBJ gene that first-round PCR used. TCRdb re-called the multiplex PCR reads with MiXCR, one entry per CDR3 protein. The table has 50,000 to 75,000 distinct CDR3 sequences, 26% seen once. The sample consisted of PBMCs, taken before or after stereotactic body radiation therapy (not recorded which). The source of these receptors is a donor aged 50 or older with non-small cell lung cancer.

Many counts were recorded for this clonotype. The CDR3 DNA reads as TGTGCCAGCAGTTTAGCCAAACTAGCGGGGGGAGGGATGGATACGCAGTATTTT. Protein: CASSLAKLAGGGMDTQYF. J is TRBJ2-3 and V is TRBV12-3 or TRBV12-4; 12 nucleotides line up with TRBD2. V lost 0 bases to trimming and J lost 6 bases; unmatched junction nucleotides: 10. The CDR3 covers 18 residues.

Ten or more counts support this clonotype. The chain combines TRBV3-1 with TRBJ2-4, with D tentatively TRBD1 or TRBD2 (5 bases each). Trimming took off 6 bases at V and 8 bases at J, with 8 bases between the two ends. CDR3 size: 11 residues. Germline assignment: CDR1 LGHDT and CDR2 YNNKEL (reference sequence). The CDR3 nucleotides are TGTGCCAGCAGGGGGGATGACATTCAGTACTTC. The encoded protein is CASRGDDIQYF.

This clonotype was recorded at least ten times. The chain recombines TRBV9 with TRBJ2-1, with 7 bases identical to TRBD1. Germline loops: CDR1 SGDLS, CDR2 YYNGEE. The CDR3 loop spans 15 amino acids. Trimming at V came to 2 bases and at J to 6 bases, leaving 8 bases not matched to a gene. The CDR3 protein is CASSVGQAPSNEQFF. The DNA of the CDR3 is TGTGCCAGCAGCGTTGGACAGGCCCCCAGCAATGAGCAGTTCTTC. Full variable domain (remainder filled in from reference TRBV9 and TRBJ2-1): DSGVTQTPKHLITATGQRVTLRCSPRSGDLSVYWYQQSLDQGLQFLIQYYNGEERAKGNILERFSAQQFPDLHSELNLSSLELGDSALYFCASSVGQAPSNEQFFGPGTRLTVL.

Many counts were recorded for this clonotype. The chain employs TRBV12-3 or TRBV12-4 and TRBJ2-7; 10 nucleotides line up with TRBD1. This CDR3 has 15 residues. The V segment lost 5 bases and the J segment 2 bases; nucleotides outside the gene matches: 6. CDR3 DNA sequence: TGTGCCAGCAGTGGCCGACAGGGGGCGACCTACGAGCAGTACTTC. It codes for CASSGRQGATYEQYF.

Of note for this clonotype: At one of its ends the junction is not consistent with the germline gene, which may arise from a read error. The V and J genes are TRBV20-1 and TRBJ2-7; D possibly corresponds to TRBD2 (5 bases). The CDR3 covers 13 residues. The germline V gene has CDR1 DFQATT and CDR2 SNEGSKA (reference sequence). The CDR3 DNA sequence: TGCAGTGCCACGGACTCGAACCCCTACGAGAAGTACTTC. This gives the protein CSATDSNPYEKYF.

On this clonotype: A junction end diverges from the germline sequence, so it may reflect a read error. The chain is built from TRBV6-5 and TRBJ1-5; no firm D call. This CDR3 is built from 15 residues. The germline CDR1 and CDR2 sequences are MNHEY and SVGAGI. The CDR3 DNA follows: TGTGCCAGCAGTTACGGCGTCGATAGCAATCATCCCCATCATTTT. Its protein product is CASSYGVDSNHPHHF.

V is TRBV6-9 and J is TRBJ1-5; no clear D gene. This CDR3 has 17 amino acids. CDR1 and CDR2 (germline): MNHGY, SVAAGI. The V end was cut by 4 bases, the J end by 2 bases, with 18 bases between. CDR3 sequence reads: CASSFINRERGNQPQHF. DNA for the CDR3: TGTGCCAGCAGTTTCATAAACCGGGAAAGGGGCAATCAGCCCCAGCATTTT.

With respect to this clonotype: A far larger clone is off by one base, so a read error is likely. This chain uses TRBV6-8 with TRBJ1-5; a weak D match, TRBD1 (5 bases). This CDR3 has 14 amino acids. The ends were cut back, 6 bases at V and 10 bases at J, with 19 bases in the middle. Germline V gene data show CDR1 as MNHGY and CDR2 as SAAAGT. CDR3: CASSPDSSIHPQHF. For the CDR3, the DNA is TGTGCCAGCAGCCCCGACAGTAGCATTCATCCCCAGCATTTT.

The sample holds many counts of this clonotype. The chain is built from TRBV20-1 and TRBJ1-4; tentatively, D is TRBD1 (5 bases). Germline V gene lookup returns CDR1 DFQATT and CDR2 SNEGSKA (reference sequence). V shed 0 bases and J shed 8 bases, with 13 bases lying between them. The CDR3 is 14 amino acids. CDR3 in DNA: TGCAGTGCTAGAGAGGGGGGGATAGGGGAAAAACTGTTTTTT. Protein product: CSAREGGIGEKLFF.